This note documents a single T cell receptor (beta chain) sequence. Its antigen is unidentified. The data originate from a study of shared clonotypes between healthy human individuals. Study-level background: Participating donors consisted of two women and a few men aged 18 to 49. Study results and limitations: It was anticipated that sequencing depth would influence how many clonotypes donors shared. Clonotypes not shared had lower generation probabilities than those common to all four donors.

Germline lookup yields CDR1 SEHNR and CDR2 FQNEAQ (reference sequence). V lost 4 bases, J lost 8 bases, and 6 bases stayed unmatched. The CDR3 loop spans 15 amino acids. Naive CD8 cells lacked CD45RO, underwent positive selection for CCR7 and left out terminally differentiated effector memory CD45RA+ cells. The DNA input per sorted-subset replicate PCR was about 190 ng, corresponding to some 30,000 T cell genomes. Some clones are missing from TCRdb's copy, which holds only in-frame ones; the method was immunoSEQ multiplex PCR. The sample holds around 2.1 million clones, approximately 94% seen once. This rearrangement joins TRBV7-9 to TRBJ2-1; 12 bases fit TRBD2. The TCR was taken from a man aged 18 to 29 in good health. Some clones in this sample may be carry-over from other donors' samples. The specimen sequenced was naive CD8+ T cells from PBMCs. CDR3 bases: TGTGCCAGCAGCTCCGGACTAGCGGGGTGGGATGAGCAGTTCTTC. Protein product: CASSSGLAGWDEQFF.